The TCR beta chain under discussion was sequenced for a study of PD-L1 blockade in urothelial cancer. Study in general: Patients with male sex and bladder-origin urothelial cancer accounted for about 90% of the 29 enrolled.

Time point in this sample: pretreatment peripheral blood. Disease in patients was locally advanced or metastatic urothelial carcinoma. All patients handed over anywhere from 1 to 8 samples, pretreatment and on-treatment. The data were produced by immunoSEQ multiplex PCR, yet TCRdb's version contains in-frame clones alone and is incomplete. The sample has around 100,000 clones; 87% are singletons. The V gene's germline CDR1 is SGDLS and CDR2 YYNGEE. Trimming shortened V by 3 bases and J by 7 bases, and 13 bases separated the two germline ends. There are 13 residues in the CDR3. The chain carries TRBV9 and TRBJ1-2; D remains unclear. This TCR was sampled from a man in his fifties or sixties with urothelial cancer. The material sequenced was PBMCs, taken around atezolizumab (anti-PD-L1) treatment. This chain's CDR3 is CASSATTSGGYTF. CDR3 nucleotide sequence: TGTGCCAGCAGCGCTACGACCTCGGGTGGCTACACCTTC.